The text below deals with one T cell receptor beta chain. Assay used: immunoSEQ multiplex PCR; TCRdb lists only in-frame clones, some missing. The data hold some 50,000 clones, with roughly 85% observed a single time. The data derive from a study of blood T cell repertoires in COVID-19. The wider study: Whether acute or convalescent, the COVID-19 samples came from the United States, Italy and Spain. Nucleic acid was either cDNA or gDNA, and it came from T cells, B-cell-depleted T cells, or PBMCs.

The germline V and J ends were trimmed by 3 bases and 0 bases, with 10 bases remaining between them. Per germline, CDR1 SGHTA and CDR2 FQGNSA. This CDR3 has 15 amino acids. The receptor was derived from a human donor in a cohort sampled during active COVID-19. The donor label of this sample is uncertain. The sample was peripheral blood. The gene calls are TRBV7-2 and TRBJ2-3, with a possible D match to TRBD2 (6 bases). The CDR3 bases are TGTGCCAGCAGCTTGGGACTGGCTAGCACAGATACGCAGTATTTT. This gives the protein CASSLGLASTDTQYF.